The 15 T cell receptor beta chains given below trace back to one sample, sequenced in a study of CD8 T cells in Susac syndrome (dated by TCRdb to the late 2010s). The method was the immunoSEQ multiplex PCR assay. RNA was extracted using the RNeasy kit, and about 0.5 to 1 microgram was reverse transcribed with random hexamers. The public reads were reprocessed in TCRdb via fastp at Q25 and MiXCR, keeping in-frame beta chains. Rows are unified per CDR3 protein, each entry keeping the most common DNA and genes. The sample profile shows roughly 52,000 distinct CDR3 sequences; about 95% of them were found once. About 0.75% of the sample is taken by the ten largest. The sequencing input was CD8+ T cells from PBMCs. These receptors originate from a human donor with Susac syndrome.

CDR3 sequence reads: CASSPGQGASEQYF. CDR3 sequence (DNA): TGCGCCAGCAGCCCGGGACAGGGGGCAAGCGAGCAGTACTTC. J is TRBJ2-7 and V is TRBV4-1; 12 positions agree with TRBD1. CDR3 length: 14 residues. Trimming at V came to 4 bases and at J to 6 bases, leaving 4 bases not matched to a gene. The germline CDR1 and CDR2 sequences are MGHRA and YSYEKL.

The chain uses TRBV15 and TRBJ2-7; no clear D. V was shortened by 5 bases and J by 0 bases, with 8 bases between the two germline ends. The CDR3 is made up of 13 amino acids. Germline CDR1 and CDR2: LNHNV and YYDKDF (reference sequence). CDR3 DNA sequence: TGTGCCACCAGCGGGCTGAGCTCCTACGAGCAGTACTTC. Its translation is CATSGLSSYEQYF. The complete variable domain, with remaining parts taken from reference TRBV15 and TRBJ2-7, reads DAMVIQNPRYQVTQFGKPVTLSCSQTLNHNVMYWYQQKSSQAPKLLFHYYDKDFNNEADTPDNFQSRRPNTSFCFLDIRSPGLGDTAMYLCATSGLSSYEQYFGPGTRLTVT.

The V gene is TRBV2, the J gene TRBJ1-6, with 7 bases fitting TRBD1. Germline V gene data show CDR1 as SNHLY and CDR2 as FYNNEI. The CDR3 sequence is 14 residues long. The V and J ends lost 8 bases and 5 bases, in that order; junction bases with no gene match: 6. DNA of the CDR3: TGTGCCAGCGGGGAGGACAGGCATAATTCACCCCTCCACTTT. Its protein product is CASGEDRHNSPLHF.

The rearrangement joins TRBV2 to TRBJ2-2; 9 bases map to TRBD2. With V trimmed by 1 base and J by 3 bases, 3 bases remained unmatched. CDR1 and CDR2 from the germline V gene are SNHLY and FYNNEI. The length of the CDR3 is 16 residues. CDR3 nucleotides: TGTGCCAGCAGTGAAGTCAGACTAGCGGACACCGGGGAGCTGTTTTTT. Its protein is CASSEVRLADTGELFF.

The J gene is TRBJ2-2, the V gene TRBV29-1; D is ambiguous. The CDR3 contains 13 residues. CDR1 is SQVTM, CDR2 ANQGSEA, per germline. The ends were cut back, 3 bases at V and 5 bases at J, with 10 bases in the middle. The CDR3 here is CSVDLQATGELFF. In DNA form, the CDR3 reads TGCAGCGTTGACCTCCAAGCAACCGGGGAGCTGTTTTTT.

This clonotype appeared once. The CDR3 spells CATSRDRGSYEQYF. CDR3 DNA sequence: TGTGCCACCAGCAGAGACAGGGGCTCTTACGAGCAGTACTTC. V and J are TRBV15 and TRBJ2-7; tentative D call: TRBD1 (6 bases). In germline, CDR1 is LNHNV, CDR2 YYDKDF (reference sequence). The CDR3 is 14 residues long. Trimming pared 0 bases from V and 4 bases from J, leaving 10 bases between.

The J gene is TRBJ1-4, the V gene TRBV6-5, with D uncertain. V was cut by 7 bases and J by 8 bases, with 20 bases left in between. The CDR3 sequence is 15 residues long. The V gene's germline CDR1 is MNHEY and CDR2 SVGAGI. The CDR3 DNA reads as TGTGCCAGCACTGAGTCTTATGGCTACGCGGAAAAACTGTTTTTT. Amino acids: CASTESYGYAEKLFF.

This rearrangement joins TRBV25-1 to TRBJ2-3, with 13 positions matching TRBD2. The V and J ends lost 6 bases and 0 bases, in that order; junction bases with no gene match: 9. Germline-derived CDR1 and CDR2 are MGHDK and SYGVNS. This CDR3 region has 18 residues. CDR3 protein: CASRDGRLAGGSTDTQYF. The CDR3 DNA follows: TGTGCCAGCAGGGATGGAAGACTAGCGGGGGGCAGCACAGATACGCAGTATTTT.

This chain uses TRBV20-1 with TRBJ2-1; 8 nucleotides match TRBD2. Trimming removed 6 bases from V and 3 bases from J; junction bases left unmatched: 4. Germline assignment: CDR1 DFQATT and CDR2 SNEGSKA (reference sequence). The CDR3 totals 13 residues. CDR3 DNA: TGCAGTGCACCTACTAGCGGCTACAATGAGCAGTTCTTC. Translation gives CSAPTSGYNEQFF.

This clonotype appeared a few times. The J gene is TRBJ2-1, the V gene TRBV11-2, with D possibly matching TRBD2 (5 bases). CDR1 SGHAT and CDR2 FQNNGV come from the germline V gene. Between the trimmed V and J ends, which lost 4 bases and 0 bases, there was a span of 16 bases. There are 17 residues in the CDR3. CDR3 coding DNA: TGTGCCAGCAGCTCCCGAACGACAAGCGGCTCCTACAATGAGCAGTTCTTC. Its translation is CASSSRTTSGSYNEQFF.

This CDR3 is CASGPPYEQYF. CDR3 DNA: TGTGCTAGTGGCCCCCCCTACGAGCAGTACTTC. This chain uses TRBV12-5 with TRBJ2-7; no reliable D call. This CDR3 contains 11 residues. V lost 6 bases and J lost 2, with 5 bases in between. The germline CDR1 and CDR2 sequences are LGHNT and FRNRAP. Variable domain in full (rest from reference TRBV12-5 and TRBJ2-7): DARVTQTPRHKVTEMGQEVTMRCQPILGHNTVFWYRQTMMQGLELLAYFRNRAPLDDSGMPKDRFSAEMPDATLATLKIQPSEPRDSAVYFCASGPPYEQYFGPGTRLTVT.

The chain links TRBV19 to TRBJ2-7; perhaps D is TRBD1 or TRBD2 (7 bases each). Germline values: CDR1 LNHDA, CDR2 SQIVND (reference sequence). This CDR3 contains 13 residues. V was clipped by 7 bases and J by 5 bases, with 15 bases between them. The DNA for the CDR3 is TGTGCCAGTAACCAGGGGGGGGCCGACGAGCAGTACTTC. The encoded protein is CASNQGGADEQYF.

The V call is TRBV15, the J call TRBJ2-7; 10 bases line up with TRBD2. Unmatched junction bases numbered 7, after V lost 5 bases and J lost 0 bases. The CDR3 runs 16 residues. The germline CDR1 and CDR2 sequences are LNHNV and YYDKDF (reference sequence). The CDR3 protein is CATSSQGLADSYEQYF. CDR3 coding DNA: TGTGCCACCAGCTCCCAAGGACTAGCGGACTCCTACGAGCAGTACTTC.

The rearrangement joins TRBV7-3 to TRBJ2-5; D is perhaps TRBD1 (5 bases). From germline, CDR1 is SGHTA and CDR2 FQGTGA. V was trimmed by 4 bases and J by 5 bases, leaving 14 bases between them. The CDR3 is 14 amino acids. CDR3 residues: CASSSGGAAETQYF. CDR3 sequence (DNA): TGTGCCAGCAGCTCCGGTGGGGCTGCGGAGACCCAGTACTTC.

This chain uses TRBV20-1 with TRBJ1-5; D remains unclear. The ends were cut back, 1 base at V and 8 bases at J, with 12 bases in the middle. Per the germline V gene, CDR1 is DFQATT and CDR2 is SNEGSKA (reference sequence). This CDR3 region has 13 residues. The CDR3 bases are TGCAGTGCTAGAGCTATAGACACGGAGCCCCAGCATTTT. Residues: CSARAIDTEPQHF.